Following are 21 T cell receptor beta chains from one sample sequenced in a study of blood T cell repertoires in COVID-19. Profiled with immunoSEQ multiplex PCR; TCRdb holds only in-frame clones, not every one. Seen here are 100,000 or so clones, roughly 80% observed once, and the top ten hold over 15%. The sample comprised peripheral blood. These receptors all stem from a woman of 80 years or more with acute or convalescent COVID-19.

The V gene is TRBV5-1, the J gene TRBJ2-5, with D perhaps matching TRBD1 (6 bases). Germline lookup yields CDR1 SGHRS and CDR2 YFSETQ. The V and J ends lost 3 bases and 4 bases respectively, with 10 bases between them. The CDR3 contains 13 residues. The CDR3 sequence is CASSSRGAETQYF. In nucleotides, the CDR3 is TGCGCCAGCAGCTCCAGGGGTGCAGAGACCCAGTACTTC.

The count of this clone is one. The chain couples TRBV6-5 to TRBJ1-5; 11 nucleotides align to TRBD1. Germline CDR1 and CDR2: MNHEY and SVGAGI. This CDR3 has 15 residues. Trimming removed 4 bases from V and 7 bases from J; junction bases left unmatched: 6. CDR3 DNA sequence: TGTGCCAGCAGTTCCGGGACAGGGGGTGGGCAGCCCCAGCATTTT. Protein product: CASSSGTGGGQPQHF.

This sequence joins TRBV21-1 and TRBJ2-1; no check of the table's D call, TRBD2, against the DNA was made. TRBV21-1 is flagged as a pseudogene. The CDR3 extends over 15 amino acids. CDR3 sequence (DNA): TGTGCCAAGGTTAGCGGGACGCCCTCCTACAATGAGCAGTTCTTC. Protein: CAKVSGTPSYNEQFF.

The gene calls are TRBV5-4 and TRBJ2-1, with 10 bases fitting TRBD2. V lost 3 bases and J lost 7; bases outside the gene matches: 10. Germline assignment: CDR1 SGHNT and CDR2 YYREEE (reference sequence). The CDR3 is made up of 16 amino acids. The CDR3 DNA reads TGTGCCAGCAGCTACTACTTAGCGGGAGGTAGGAATGAGCAGTTCTTC. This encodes CASSYYLAGGRNEQFF.

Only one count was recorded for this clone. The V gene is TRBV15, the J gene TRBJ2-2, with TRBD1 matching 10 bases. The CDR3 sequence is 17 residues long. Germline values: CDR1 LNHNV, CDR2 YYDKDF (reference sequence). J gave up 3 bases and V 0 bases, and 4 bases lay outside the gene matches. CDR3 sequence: CATSRDRQGADTGELFF. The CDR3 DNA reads TGTGCCACCAGCAGAGATCGACAGGGGGCCGACACCGGGGAGCTGTTTTTT.

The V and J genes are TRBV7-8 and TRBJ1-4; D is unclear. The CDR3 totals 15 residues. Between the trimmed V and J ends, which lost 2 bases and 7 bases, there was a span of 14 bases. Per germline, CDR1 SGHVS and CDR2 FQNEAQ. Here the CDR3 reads CASSLSGESFEKLFF. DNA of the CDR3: TGTGCCAGCAGCTTATCCGGGGAGAGTTTTGAAAAACTGTTTTTT. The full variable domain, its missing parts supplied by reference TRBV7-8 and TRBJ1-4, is GAGVSQSPRYKVAKRGQDVALRCDPISGHVSLFWYQQALGQGPEFLTYFQNEAQLDKSGLPSDRFFAERPEGSVSTLKIQRTQQEDSAVYLCASSLSGESFEKLFFGSGTQLSVL.

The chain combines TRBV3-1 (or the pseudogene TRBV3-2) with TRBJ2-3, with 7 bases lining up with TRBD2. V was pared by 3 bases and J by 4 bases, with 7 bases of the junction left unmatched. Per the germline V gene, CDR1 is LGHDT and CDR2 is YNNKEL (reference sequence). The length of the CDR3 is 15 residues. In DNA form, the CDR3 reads TGTGCCAGCAGCCATGCGGGAGATTACGCAGATACGCAGTATTTT. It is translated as CASSHAGDYADTQYF.

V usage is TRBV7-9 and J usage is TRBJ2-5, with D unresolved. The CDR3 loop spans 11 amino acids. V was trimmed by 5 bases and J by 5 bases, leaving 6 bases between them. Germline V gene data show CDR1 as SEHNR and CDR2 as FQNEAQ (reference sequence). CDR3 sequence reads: CASSPLETQYF. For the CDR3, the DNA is TGTGCCAGCAGCCCCCTGGAGACCCAGTACTTC.

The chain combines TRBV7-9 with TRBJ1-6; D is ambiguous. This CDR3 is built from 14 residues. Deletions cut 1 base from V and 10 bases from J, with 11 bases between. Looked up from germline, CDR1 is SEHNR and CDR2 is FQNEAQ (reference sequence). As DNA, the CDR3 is TGTGCCAGCAGCTTAGTTTTCCGGGGATCACCCCTCCACTTT. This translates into CASSLVFRGSPLHF. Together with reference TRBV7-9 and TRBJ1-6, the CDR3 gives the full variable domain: DTGVSQNPRHKITKRGQNVTFRCDPISEHNRLYWYRQTLGQGPEFLTYFQNEAQLEKSRLLSDRFSAERPKGSFSTLEIQRTEQGDSAMYLCASSLVFRGSPLHFGNGTRLTVT.

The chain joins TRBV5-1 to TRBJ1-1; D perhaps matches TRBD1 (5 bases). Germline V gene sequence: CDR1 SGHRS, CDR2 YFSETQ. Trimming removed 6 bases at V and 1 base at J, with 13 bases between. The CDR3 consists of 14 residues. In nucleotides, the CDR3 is TGCGCCAGCAATACTGGACAACCGAACACTGAAGCTTTCTTT. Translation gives CASNTGQPNTEAFF. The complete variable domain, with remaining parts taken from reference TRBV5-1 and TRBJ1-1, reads KAGVTQTPRYLIKTRGQQVTLSCSPISGHRSVSWYQQTPGQGLQFLFEYFSETQRNKGNFPGRFSGRQFSNSRSEMNVSTLELGDSALYLCASNTGQPNTEAFFGQGTRLTVV.

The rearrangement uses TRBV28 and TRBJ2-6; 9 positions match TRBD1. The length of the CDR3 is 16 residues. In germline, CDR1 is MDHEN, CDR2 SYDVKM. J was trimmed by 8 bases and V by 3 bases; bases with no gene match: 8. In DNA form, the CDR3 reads TGTGCCAGCAGTTTCCCTGGACAGGGGAGGTCCAACGTCCTGACTTTC. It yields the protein CASSFPGQGRSNVLTF.

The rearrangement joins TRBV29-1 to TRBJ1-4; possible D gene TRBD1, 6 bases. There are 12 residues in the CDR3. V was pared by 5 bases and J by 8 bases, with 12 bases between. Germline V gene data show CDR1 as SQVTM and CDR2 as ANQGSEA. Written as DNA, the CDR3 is TGCAGCGTTCGGGGGGCGGGAGAAAAACTGTTTTTT. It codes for CSVRGAGEKLFF.

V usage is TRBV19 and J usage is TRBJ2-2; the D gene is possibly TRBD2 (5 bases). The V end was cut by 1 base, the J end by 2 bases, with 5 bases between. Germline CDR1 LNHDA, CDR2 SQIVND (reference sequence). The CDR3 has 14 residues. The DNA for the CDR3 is TGTGCCAGTAGTATAGGACTAAACACCGGGGAGCTGTTTTTT. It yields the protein CASSIGLNTGELFF.

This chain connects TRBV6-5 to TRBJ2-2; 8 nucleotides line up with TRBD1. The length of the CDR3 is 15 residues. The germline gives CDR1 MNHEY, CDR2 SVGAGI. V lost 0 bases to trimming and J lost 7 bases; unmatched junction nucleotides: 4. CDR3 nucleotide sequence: TGTGCCAGCAGTTACTCGACAGGGGCGGGCGGGGAGCTGTTTTTT. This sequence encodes CASSYSTGAGGELFF.

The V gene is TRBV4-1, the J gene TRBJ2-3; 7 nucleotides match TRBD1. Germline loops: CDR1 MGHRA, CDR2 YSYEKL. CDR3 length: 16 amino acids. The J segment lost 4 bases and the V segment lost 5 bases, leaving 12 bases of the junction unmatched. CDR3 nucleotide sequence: TGCGCCAGCAGCGCCGAGGACAGGACGTACCCAGATACGCAGTATTTT. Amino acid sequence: CASSAEDRTYPDTQYF.

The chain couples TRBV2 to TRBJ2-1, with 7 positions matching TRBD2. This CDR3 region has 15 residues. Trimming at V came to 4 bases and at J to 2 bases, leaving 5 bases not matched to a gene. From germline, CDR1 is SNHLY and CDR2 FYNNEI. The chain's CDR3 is CASSGSGSTYNEQFF. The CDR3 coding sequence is TGTGCCAGCAGTGGTAGCGGGTCTACCTACAATGAGCAGTTCTTC. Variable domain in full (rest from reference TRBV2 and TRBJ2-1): EPEVTQTPSHQVTQMGQEVILRCVPISNHLYFYWYRQILGQKVEFLVSFYNNEISEKSEIFDDQFSVERPDGSNFTLKIRSTKLEDSAMYFCASSGSGSTYNEQFFGPGTRLTVL.

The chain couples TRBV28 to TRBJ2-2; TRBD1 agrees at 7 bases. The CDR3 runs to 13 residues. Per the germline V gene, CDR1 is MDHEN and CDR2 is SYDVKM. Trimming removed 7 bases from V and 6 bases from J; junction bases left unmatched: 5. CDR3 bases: TGTGCCAGCACCGAAGGGACAGCCGGGGAGCTGTTTTTT. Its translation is CASTEGTAGELFF.

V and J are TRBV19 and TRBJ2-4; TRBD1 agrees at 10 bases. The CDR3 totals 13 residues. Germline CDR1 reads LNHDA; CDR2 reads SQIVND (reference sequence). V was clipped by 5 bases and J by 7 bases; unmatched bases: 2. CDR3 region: CASSGGQGNIQYF. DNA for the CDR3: TGTGCCAGTAGTGGGGGACAGGGGAACATTCAGTACTTC. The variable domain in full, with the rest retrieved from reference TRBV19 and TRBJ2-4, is DGGITQSPKYLFRKEGQNVTLSCEQNLNHDAMYWYRQDPGQGLRLIYYSQIVNDFQKGDIAEGYSVSREKKESFPLTVTSAQKNPTAFYLCASSGGQGNIQYFGAGTRLSVL.

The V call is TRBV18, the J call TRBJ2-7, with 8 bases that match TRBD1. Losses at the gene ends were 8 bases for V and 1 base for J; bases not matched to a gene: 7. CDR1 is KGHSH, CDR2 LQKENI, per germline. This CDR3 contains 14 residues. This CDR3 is CASGQGAKSYEQYV. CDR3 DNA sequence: TGTGCCAGCGGCCAGGGGGCGAAATCCTACGAGCAGTACGTC.

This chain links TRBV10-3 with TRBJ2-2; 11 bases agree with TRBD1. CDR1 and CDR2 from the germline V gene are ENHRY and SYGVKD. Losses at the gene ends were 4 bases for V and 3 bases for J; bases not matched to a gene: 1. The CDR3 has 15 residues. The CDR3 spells CAISGTGGDTGELFF. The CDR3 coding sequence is TGTGCCATCAGTGGGACAGGGGGCGACACCGGGGAGCTGTTTTTT.

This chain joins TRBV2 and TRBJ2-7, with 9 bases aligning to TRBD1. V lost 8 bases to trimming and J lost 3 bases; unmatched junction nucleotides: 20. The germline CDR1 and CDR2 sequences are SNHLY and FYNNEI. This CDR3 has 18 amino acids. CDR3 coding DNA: TGTGCCAGCGGACGAGGCAAGGGGCGACAGGGGGGATACTACGAGCAGTACTTC. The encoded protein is CASGRGKGRQGGYYEQYF.